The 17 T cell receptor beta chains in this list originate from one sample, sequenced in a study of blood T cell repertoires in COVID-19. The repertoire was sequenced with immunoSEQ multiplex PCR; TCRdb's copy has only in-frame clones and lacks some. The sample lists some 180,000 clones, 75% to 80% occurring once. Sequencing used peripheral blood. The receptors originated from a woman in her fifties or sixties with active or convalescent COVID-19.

This CDR3 is CSVMRGRDTEAFF. Here the CDR3 DNA reads TGCAGCGTTATGCGGGGAAGGGACACTGAAGCTTTCTTT. The chain links TRBV29-1 to TRBJ1-1; D gene ambiguous. CDR3 length: 13 amino acids. V gave up 5 bases and J gave up 3 bases, with 13 bases separating them. Per the germline V gene, CDR1 is SQVTM and CDR2 is ANQGSEA.

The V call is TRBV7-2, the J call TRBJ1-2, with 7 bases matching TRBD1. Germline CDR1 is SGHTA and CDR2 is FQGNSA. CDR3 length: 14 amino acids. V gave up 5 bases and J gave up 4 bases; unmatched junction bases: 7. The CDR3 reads CASSPGQAGYGYTF. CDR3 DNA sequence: TGTGCCAGCAGCCCAGGACAGGCGGGCTATGGCTACACCTTC. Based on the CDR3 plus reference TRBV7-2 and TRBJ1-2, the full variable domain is GAGVSQSPSNKVTEKGKDVELRCDPISGHTALYWYRQSLGQGLEFLIYFQGNSAPDKSGLPSDRFSAERTGGSVSTLTIQRTQQEDSAVYLCASSPGQAGYGYTFGSGTRLTVV.

The CDR3 region has the DNA TGTGCCAGCAGCCCCCGGGGGGAGCGGGGGCCCAACACCGGGGAGCTGTTTTTT. This sequence encodes CASSPRGERGPNTGELFF. The rearrangement joins TRBV9 to TRBJ2-2; 8 nucleotides agree with TRBD2. The germline gives CDR1 SGDLS, CDR2 YYNGEE. The trim removed 4 bases at V and 2 bases at J, leaving 13 bases unmatched. This CDR3 is 18 amino acids long. Full variable domain (remainder filled in from reference TRBV9 and TRBJ2-2): DSGVTQTPKHLITATGQRVTLRCSPRSGDLSVYWYQQSLDQGLQFLIQYYNGEERAKGNILERFSAQQFPDLHSELNLSSLELGDSALYFCASSPRGERGPNTGELFFGEGSRLTVL.

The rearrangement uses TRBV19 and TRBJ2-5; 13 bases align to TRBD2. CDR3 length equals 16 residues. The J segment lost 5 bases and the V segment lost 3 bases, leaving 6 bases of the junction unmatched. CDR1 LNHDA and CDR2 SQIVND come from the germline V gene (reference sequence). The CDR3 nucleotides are TGTGCCAGTAGTATGGGCACTAGCGGGAGGGGGGAGACCCAGTACTTC. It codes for CASSMGTSGRGETQYF.

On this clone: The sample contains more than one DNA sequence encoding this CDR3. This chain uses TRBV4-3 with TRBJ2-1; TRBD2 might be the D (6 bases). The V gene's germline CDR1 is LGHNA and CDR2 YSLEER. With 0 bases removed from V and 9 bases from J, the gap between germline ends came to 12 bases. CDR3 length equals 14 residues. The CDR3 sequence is CASSQDGRGGEQFF. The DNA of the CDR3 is TGCGCCAGCAGCCAAGATGGACGGGGAGGTGAGCAGTTCTTC.

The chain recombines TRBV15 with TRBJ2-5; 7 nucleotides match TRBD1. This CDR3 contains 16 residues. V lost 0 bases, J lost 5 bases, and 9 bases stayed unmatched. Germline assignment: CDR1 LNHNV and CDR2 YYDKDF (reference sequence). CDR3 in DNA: TGTGCCACCAGCAGAGATCCAAGGGGGCTGAGGGAGACCCAGTACTTC. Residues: CATSRDPRGLRETQYF.

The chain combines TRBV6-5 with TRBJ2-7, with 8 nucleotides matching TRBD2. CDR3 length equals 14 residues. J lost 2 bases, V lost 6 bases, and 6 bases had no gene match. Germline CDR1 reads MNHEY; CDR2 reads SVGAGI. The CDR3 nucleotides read TGTGCCAGCAGCCGAGCGGGGGCTGCCTACGAGCAGTACTTC. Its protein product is CASSRAGAAYEQYF.

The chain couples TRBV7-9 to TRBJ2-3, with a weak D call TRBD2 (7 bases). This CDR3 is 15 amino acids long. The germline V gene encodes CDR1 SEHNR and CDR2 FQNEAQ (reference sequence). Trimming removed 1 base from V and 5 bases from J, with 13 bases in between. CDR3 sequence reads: CASSLVAGAGDTQYF. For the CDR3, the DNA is TGTGCCAGCAGCTTAGTCGCGGGGGCCGGAGATACGCAGTATTTT.

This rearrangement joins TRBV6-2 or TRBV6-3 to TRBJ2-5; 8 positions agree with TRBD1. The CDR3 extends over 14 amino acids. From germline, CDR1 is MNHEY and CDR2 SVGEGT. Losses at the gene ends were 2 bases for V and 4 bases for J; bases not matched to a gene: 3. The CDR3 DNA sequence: TGTGCCAGCAGTTACACTGGACAGGGAGAGACCCAGTACTTC. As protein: CASSYTGQGETQYF.

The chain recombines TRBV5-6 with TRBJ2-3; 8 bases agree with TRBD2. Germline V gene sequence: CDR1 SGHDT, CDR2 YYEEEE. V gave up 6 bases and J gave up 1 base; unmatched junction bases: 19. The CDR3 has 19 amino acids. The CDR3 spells CASTEHGTSGRSGTDTQYF. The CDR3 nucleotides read TGTGCCAGCACCGAGCACGGGACTAGTGGACGATCGGGCACAGATACGCAGTATTTT.

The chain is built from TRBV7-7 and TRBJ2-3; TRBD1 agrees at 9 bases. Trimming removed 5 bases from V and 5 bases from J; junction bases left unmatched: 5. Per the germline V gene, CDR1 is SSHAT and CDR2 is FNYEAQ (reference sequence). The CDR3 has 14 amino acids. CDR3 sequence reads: CASSPTGGKDTQYF. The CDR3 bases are TGTGCCAGCAGCCCGACAGGGGGAAAAGATACGCAGTATTTT.

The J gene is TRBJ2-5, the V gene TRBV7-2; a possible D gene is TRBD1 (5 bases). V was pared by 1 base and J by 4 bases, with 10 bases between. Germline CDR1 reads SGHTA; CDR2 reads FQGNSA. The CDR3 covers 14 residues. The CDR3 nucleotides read TGTGCCAGCAGCTTAGGGAGCAGGGCAGAGACCCAGTACTTC. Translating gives CASSLGSRAETQYF. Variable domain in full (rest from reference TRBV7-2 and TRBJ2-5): GAGVSQSPSNKVTEKGKDVELRCDPISGHTALYWYRQSLGQGLEFLIYFQGNSAPDKSGLPSDRFSAERTGGSVSTLTIQRTQQEDSAVYLCASSLGSRAETQYFGPGTRLLVL.

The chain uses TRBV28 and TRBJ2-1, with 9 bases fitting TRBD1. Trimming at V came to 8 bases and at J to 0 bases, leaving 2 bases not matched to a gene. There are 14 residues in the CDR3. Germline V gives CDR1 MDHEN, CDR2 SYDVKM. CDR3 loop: CASGTGISYNEQFF. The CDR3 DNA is TGTGCCAGCGGGACAGGGATCTCCTACAATGAGCAGTTCTTC.

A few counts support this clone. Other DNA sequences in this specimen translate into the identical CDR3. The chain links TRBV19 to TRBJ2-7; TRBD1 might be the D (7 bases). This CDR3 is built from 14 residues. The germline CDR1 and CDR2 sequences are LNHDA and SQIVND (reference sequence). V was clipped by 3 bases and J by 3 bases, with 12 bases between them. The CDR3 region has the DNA TGTGCCAGTAGTATTCGGCAGGGGGGCTACGAGCAGTACTTC. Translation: CASSIRQGGYEQYF. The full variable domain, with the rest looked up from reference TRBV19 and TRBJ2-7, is DGGITQSPKYLFRKEGQNVTLSCEQNLNHDAMYWYRQDPGQGLRLIYYSQIVNDFQKGDIAEGYSVSREKKESFPLTVTSAQKNPTAFYLCASSIRQGGYEQYFGPGTRLTVT.

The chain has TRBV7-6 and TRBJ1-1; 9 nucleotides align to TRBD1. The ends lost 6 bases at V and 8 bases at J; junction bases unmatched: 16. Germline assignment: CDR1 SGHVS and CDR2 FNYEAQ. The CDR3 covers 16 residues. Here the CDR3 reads CASSLEPGQGAKEAFF. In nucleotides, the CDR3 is TGTGCCAGCAGTCTAGAACCGGGACAGGGAGCTAAGGAAGCTTTCTTT.

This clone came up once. DNA of the CDR3: TGTGCCAGCAGTTACCCCCCCATGAGGGAGACCCAGTACTTC. The encoded protein is CASSYPPMRETQYF. V and J are TRBV6-2 or TRBV6-3 and TRBJ2-5; D gene unclear. The CDR3 extends over 14 amino acids. V was trimmed by 2 bases and J by 5 bases, leaving 12 bases between them. Per the germline V gene, CDR1 is MNHEY and CDR2 is SVGEGT.

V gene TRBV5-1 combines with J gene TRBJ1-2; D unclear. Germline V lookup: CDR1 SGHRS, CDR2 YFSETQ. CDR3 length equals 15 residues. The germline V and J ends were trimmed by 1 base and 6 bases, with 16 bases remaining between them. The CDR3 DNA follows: TGCGCCAGCAGCTTGAAGCAACCCGTTTCTGATGGCTACACCTTC. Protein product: CASSLKQPVSDGYTF.